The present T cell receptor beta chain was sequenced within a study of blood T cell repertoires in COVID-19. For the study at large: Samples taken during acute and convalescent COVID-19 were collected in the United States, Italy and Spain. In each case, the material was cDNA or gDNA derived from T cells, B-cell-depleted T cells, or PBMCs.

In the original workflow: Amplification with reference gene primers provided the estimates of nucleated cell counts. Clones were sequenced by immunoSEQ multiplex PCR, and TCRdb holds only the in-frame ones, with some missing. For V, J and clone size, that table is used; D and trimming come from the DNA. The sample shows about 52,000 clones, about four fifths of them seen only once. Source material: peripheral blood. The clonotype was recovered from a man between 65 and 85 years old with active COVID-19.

CDR3 residues: CASSVRQGLNPEKLFF. For the CDR3, the DNA is TGTGCCAGTAGTGTCCGACAGGGCCTCAATCCCGAAAAACTGTTTTTT. The rearrangement joins TRBV19 to TRBJ1-4; 7 nucleotides line up with TRBD1. Germline assignment: CDR1 LNHDA and CDR2 SQIVND (reference sequence). There are 16 residues in the CDR3. V shed 5 bases and J 8 bases; nucleotides not matched to a gene: 14.